Listed below are T cell receptor beta chains from one sample, sequenced in a study of human T cells and chemical hapten exposure. TCRdb reprocessed the 5' RACE reads via MiXCR and lists one record per CDR3 protein. The table shows 110,000 to 150,000 distinct CDR3 sequences, with 4.1% occurring only once. These receptors originate from a female donor in good health. CDR3s include the opening cysteine and the closing phenylalanine or tryptophan. A D gene is named only where the DNA matches it firmly. Only some rows state a clone size, as once, few, many or a class for expanded clones.

clone_size j_call v_call d_call cdr3_nt cdr3_aa
many TRBJ2-7 TRBV20-1 TRBD2 TGCAGTGCTAGTAGTCAAATCGATAGCGGGGGGGCGGAATACGAGCAGTACTTC CSASSQIDSGGAEYEQYF
few TRBJ2-1 TRBV3-1 . TGTGCCAGCAGCCCCGGGCCCTCGGCCGGGGGCGAGCAGTTCTTC CASSPGPSAGGEQFF
. TRBJ2-2 TRBV18 . TGTGCCAGCTCACCACGGATTCGCACCCTAAACACCGGGGAGCTGTTTTTT CASSPRIRTLNTGELFF
many TRBJ2-2 TRBV6-5 . TGTGCCAGCAGTTACTGGCGGGGGCTCGGGGAGCTGTTTTTT CASSYWRGLGELFF
few TRBJ1-6 TRBV5-1 . TGCGCCAGCAGCTTGGACCAGGGGCTATCCTATAATTCACCCCTCCACTTT CASSLDQGLSYNSPLHF
few TRBJ2-2 TRBV6-6 . TGTGCCAGCAGACAGTCTTACGCCGGGGAGCTGTTTTTT CASRQSYAGELFF
many TRBJ2-7 TRBV28 . TGTGCCAGCAGTCCCCAGGGGGGGGACGAGCAGTACTTC CASSPQGGDEQYF
many TRBJ1-1 TRBV6-2/TRBV6-3 TRBD1 TGTGCCAGCAGTTTCCAAGGGGGCTGGAACACTGAAGCTTTCTTT CASSFQGGWNTEAFF
many TRBJ1-4 TRBV20-1 TRBD1 TGCAGTGCTAGAAAAGGGACAGCCGGCTCGCAGGATAAACTGTTTTTT CSARKGTAGSQDKLFF
many TRBJ2-2 TRBV29-1 TRBD1 TGCAGCGTTGAAGATGGGCAGGGGGCCGACACCGGGGAGCTGTTTTTT CSVEDGQGADTGELFF
many TRBJ2-3 TRBV14 . TGTGCCAGCAGCCAAGATCTTGGCTTATTCACAGATACGCAGTATTTT CASSQDLGLFTDTQYF
many TRBJ1-6 TRBV2 TRBD1 TGTGCCAGCGCAGGGGGGACAGGGCAAGGCACACCCCTCCACTTT CASAGGTGQGTPLHF
. TRBJ1-1 TRBV20-1 . TGCAGTGCTAGAGATCTGCAGGGTTCAAGGAGCACTGAAGCTTTCTTT CSARDLQGSRSTEAFF
. TRBJ2-3 TRBV7-9 TRBD2 TGTGCCAGCAGCTTAGGAGCGGGGGATCGCACAGATACGCAGTATTTT CASSLGAGDRTDTQYF
many TRBJ2-3 TRBV10-3 TRBD2 TGTGCCATCAGCCCACTAGCGGGGGACGGGGCAGATACGCAGTATTTT CAISPLAGDGADTQYF
few TRBJ1-3 TRBV6-6 . TGTGCCAGCAGTGACACACGGGGGTGGCGGGGCATATATTTT CASSDTRGWRGIYF
many TRBJ1-6 TRBV7-6 TRBD1 TGTGCCAGCAGCTTACGAGTGCGGACAGGGGGAGGGAATTCACCCCTCCACTTT CASSLRVRTGGGNSPLHF
many TRBJ1-6 TRBV6-2/TRBV6-3 TRBD1 TGTGCCAGCAGTTACTCGACAGGGGCTTTGCATTCACCCCTCCACTTT CASSYSTGALHSPLHF
many TRBJ1-1 TRBV6-5 . TGTGCCAGCAGGACCCCCGGGATTGTCACTGAAGCTTTCTTT CASRTPGIVTEAFF
. TRBJ2-3 TRBV20-1 TRBD1 TGCAGTGCCGGGACAGGATCGACTAATACGCAGTATTTT CSAGTGSTNTQYF
many TRBJ1-4 TRBV7-9 TRBD1 TGTGCCAGCAGCTTTGGGGGACGGACAGGCCTCAATGAAAAACTGTTTTTT CASSFGGRTGLNEKLFF
many TRBJ2-5 TRBV15 TRBD2 TGTGCCACCAGCAGAGGCACTAGCGGGGGCCAAGAGACCCAGTACTTC CATSRGTSGGQETQYF
many TRBJ2-1 TRBV7-2 . TGTGCCAGCAGCTTAGCCGTCAATGAGCAGTTCTTC CASSLAVNEQFF